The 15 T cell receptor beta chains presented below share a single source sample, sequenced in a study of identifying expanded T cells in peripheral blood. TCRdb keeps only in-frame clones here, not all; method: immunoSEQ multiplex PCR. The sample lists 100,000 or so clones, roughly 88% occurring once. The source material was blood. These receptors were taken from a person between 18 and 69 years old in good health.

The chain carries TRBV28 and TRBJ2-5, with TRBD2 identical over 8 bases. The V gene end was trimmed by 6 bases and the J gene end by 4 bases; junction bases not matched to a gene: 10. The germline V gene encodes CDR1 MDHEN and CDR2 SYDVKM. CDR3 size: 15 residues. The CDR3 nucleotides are TGTGCCAGCAGCTCACCAGCGGGAGAGGGAGAGACCCAGTACTTC. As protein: CASSSPAGEGETQYF. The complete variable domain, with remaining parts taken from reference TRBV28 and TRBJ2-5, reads DVKVTQSSRYLVKRTGEKVFLECVQDMDHENMFWYRQDPGLGLRLIYFSYDVKMKEKGDIPEGYSVSREKKERFSLILESASTNQTSMYLCASSSPAGEGETQYFGPGTRLLVL.

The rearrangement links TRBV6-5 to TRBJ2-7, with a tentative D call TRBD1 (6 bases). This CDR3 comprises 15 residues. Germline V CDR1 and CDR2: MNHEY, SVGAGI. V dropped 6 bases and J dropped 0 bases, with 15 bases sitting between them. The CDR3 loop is CASRKARTDSYEQYF. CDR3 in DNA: TGTGCCAGCAGGAAAGCCCGGACAGACTCCTACGAGCAGTACTTC.

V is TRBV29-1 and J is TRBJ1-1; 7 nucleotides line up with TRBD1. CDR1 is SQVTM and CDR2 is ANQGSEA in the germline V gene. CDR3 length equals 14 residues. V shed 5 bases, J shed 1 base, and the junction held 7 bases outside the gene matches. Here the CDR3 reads CSVYTGAKNTEAFF. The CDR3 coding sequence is TGCAGCGTTTATACAGGGGCGAAGAACACTGAAGCTTTCTTT.

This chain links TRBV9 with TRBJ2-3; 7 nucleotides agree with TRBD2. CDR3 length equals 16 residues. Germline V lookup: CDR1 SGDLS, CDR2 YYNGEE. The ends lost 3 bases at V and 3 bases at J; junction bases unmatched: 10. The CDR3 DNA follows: TGTGCCAGCAGCGCGGGGGGAGCGGACCTAACAGATACGCAGTATTTT. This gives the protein CASSAGGADLTDTQYF.

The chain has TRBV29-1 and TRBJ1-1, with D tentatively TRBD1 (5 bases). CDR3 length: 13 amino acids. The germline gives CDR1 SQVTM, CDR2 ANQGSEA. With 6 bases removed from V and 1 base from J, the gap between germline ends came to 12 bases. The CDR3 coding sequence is TGCAGCGTGGGACGGTTTGAGAACACTGAAGCTTTCTTT. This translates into CSVGRFENTEAFF.

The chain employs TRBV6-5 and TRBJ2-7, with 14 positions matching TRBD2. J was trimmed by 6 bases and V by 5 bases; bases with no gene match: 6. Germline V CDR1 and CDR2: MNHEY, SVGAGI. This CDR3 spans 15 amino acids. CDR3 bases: TGTGCCAGCAGTGGGACTAGCGGGGGACCCCGCGAGCAGTACTTC. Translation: CASSGTSGGPREQYF.

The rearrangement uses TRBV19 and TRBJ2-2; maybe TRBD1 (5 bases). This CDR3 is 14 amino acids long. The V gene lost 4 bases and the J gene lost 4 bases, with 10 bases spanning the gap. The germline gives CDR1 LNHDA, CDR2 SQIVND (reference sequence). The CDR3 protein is CASSSQGGTGELFF. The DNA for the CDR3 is TGTGCCAGTAGTAGTCAGGGCGGCACCGGGGAGCTGTTTTTT. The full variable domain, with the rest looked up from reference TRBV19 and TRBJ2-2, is DGGITQSPKYLFRKEGQNVTLSCEQNLNHDAMYWYRQDPGQGLRLIYYSQIVNDFQKGDIAEGYSVSREKKESFPLTVTSAQKNPTAFYLCASSSQGGTGELFFGEGSRLTVL.

The chain's CDR3 is CASKGSPLETQYF. In DNA form, the CDR3 reads TGTGCCAGTAAGGGCAGCCCCCTAGAGACCCAGTACTTC. The chain uses TRBV19 and TRBJ2-5; D unresolved. There are 13 residues in the CDR3. From germline, CDR1 is LNHDA and CDR2 SQIVND (reference sequence). V lost 7 bases to trimming and J lost 4 bases, with 13 bases between them.

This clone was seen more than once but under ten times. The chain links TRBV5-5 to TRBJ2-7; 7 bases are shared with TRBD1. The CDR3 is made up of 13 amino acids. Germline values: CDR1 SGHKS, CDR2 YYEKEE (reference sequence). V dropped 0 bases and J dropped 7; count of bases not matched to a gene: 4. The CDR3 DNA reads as TGTGCCAGCAGCTTGGCCGAGGGACAGGAGCAGTACTTC. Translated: CASSLAEGQEQYF.

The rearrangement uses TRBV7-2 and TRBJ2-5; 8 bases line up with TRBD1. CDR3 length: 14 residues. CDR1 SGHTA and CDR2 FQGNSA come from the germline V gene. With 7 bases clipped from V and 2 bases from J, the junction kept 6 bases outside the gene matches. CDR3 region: CASTFGTGQETQYF. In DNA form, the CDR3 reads TGTGCCAGCACCTTTGGGACAGGTCAAGAGACCCAGTACTTC.

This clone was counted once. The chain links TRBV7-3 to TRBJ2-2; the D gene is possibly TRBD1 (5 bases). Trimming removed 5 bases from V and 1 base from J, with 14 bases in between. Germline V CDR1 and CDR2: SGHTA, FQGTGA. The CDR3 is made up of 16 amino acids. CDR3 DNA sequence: TGTGCCAGCAGCCTGAGGACATGGGGGAACACCGGGGAGCTGTTTTTT. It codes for CASSLRTWGNTGELFF.

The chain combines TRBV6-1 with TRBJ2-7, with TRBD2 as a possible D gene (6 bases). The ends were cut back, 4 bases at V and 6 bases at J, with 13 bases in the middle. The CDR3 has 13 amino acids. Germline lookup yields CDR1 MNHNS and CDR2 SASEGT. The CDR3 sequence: CASSGGIGGEQYF. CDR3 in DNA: TGTGCCAGCAGTGGGGGAATCGGGGGCGAGCAGTACTTC.

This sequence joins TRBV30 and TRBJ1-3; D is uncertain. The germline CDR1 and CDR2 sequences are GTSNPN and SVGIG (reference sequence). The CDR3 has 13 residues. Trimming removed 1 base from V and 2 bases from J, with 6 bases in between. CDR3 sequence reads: CAWSGFTGNTIYF. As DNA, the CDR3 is TGTGCCTGGAGTGGGTTCACTGGAAACACCATATATTTT.

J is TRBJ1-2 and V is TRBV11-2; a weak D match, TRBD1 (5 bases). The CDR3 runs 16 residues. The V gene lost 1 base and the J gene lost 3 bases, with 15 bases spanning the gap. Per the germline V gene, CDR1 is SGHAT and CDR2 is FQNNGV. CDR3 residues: CASSLGDGLGDYGYTF. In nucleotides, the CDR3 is TGTGCCAGCAGCTTAGGGGATGGGCTGGGGGACTATGGCTACACCTTC.

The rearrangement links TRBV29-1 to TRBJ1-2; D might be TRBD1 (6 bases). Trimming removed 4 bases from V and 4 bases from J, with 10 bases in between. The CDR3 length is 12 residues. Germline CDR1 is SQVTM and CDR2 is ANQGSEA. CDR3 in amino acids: CSVVQGIYGYTF. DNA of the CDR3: TGCAGCGTTGTACAGGGAATCTATGGCTACACCTTC.